The 28 T cell receptor beta chains in this list originate from one sample, sequenced in a study of glioma-infiltrating T cells. TCR alpha and beta CDR3 regions were amplified from RNA using iRepertoire nested multiplex PCR. Using its own MiXCR run on the multiplex PCR reads, TCRdb lists one record per CDR3 protein. The repertoire includes about 140,000 distinct CDR3 sequences, about 39% of them detected once, and around 20% sits in the top ten. The sample was glioma tissue, nonneoplastic brain tissue, or PBMCs (not recorded which). Receptors were obtained from a human donor with low-grade glioma or glioblastoma, undergoing nonglioma brain surgery, or in good health (not recorded which).

The chain employs TRBV6-1 and TRBJ2-1; a possible D gene is TRBD2 (6 bases). The CDR3 totals 12 residues. V lost 6 bases, J lost 16 bases, and 19 bases lay in between. Germline CDR1 and CDR2: MNHNS and SASEGT. For the CDR3, the DNA is TGTGCCAGCAGGACTTGGGAGGCCAGGGAATTCTTC. Translated, it gives CASRTWEAREFF.

This clonotype was found a few times. The genes are TRBV20-1 and TRBJ1-1; D gene uncertain. Germline lookup yields CDR1 DFQATT and CDR2 SNEGSKA (reference sequence). There are 14 residues in the CDR3. The V gene lost 0 bases and the J gene lost 6 bases, with 14 bases spanning the gap. The CDR3 loop is CSARDNSRDAEAFF. The DNA of the CDR3 is TGCAGTGCTAGAGATAATTCGCGAGACGCTGAAGCTTTCTTT.

The rearrangement joins TRBV6-2 or TRBV6-3 to TRBJ2-2, with 8 bases aligning to TRBD1. J gave up 2 bases and V 2 bases, and 4 bases lay outside the gene matches. CDR1 is MNHEY and CDR2 is SVGEGT in the germline V gene. The CDR3 contains 16 residues. CDR3 residues: CASSYRGTGNTGELFF. CDR3 coding DNA: TGTGCCAGCAGTTACAGGGGGACAGGAAACACCGGGGAGCTGTTTTTT.

This chain joins TRBV7-2 and TRBJ2-5; D gene unclear. The CDR3 is 14 residues long. In germline, CDR1 is SGHTA, CDR2 FQGNSA. Between the trimmed V and J ends, which lost 5 bases and 3 bases, there was a span of 13 bases. The CDR3 DNA reads as TGTGCCAGCAGCCCTACGGCTGGGGAAGAGACCCAGTACTTC. Protein: CASSPTAGEETQYF.

The sample holds one count of this clonotype. The junction departs from germline at one end; a sequencing error may be responsible. V is TRBV4-1 and J is TRBJ2-2; TRBD1 aligns across 9 bases. The CDR3 totals 15 residues. Germline V CDR1 and CDR2: MGHRA, YSYEKL. CDR3 sequence: CASSPAGQGIGELFF. The CDR3 coding sequence is TGTGCCAGCAGCCCAGCGGGACAGGGAATAGGGGAGCTGTTTTTT.

This clonotype showed up many times. The chain carries TRBV27 and TRBJ2-5; 9 bases agree with TRBD1. Germline V gene sequence: CDR1 MNHEY, CDR2 SMNVEV (reference sequence). The CDR3 spans 16 residues. The trim removed 0 bases at V and 4 bases at J, leaving 6 bases unmatched. This CDR3 reads CASSLSTGGSGETQYF. For the CDR3, the DNA is TGTGCCAGCAGTTTATCGACAGGGGGGTCCGGAGAGACCCAGTACTTC.

Regarding this clonotype: Compared with germline, one end of the junction differs, possibly owing to a read error. The V call is TRBV2, the J call TRBJ1-5, with TRBD1 as a possible D gene (6 bases). Germline V lookup: CDR1 SNHLY, CDR2 FYNNEI. The CDR3 contains 14 residues. This CDR3 reads CVSSSQGGNQPQHF. The DNA of the CDR3 is TGTGTCAGCAGTTCACAGGGCGGCAATCAGCCCCAGCATTTT.

The table lists this clonotype with a few counts. The rearrangement links TRBV20-1 to TRBJ2-5; possibly TRBD1 or TRBD2 for D (5 bases each). This CDR3 region has 14 residues. The V gene's germline CDR1 is DFQATT and CDR2 SNEGSKA (reference sequence). V was clipped by 3 bases and J by 7 bases, with 18 bases between them. CDR3 sequence: CSARGTASWGTQYF. The CDR3 DNA sequence: TGCAGTGCTAGGGGGACGGCGAGCTGGGGGACCCAGTACTTC.

About this clonotype: The junction does not match germline at one end; this may be a read error. V usage is TRBV6-2 or TRBV6-3 and J usage is TRBJ2-1; D is unresolved. This CDR3 is 14 amino acids long. The germline CDR1 and CDR2 sequences are MNHEY and SVGEGT. The CDR3 loop is CAGSDNPSYNEQFF. CDR3 in DNA: TGCGCCGGCAGCGATAATCCCTCCTACAATGAGCAGTTCTTC.

This clonotype came up a few times. The V call is TRBV7-2, the J call TRBJ2-3, with TRBD2 matching 11 bases. The CDR3 length is 16 residues. The V gene's germline CDR1 is SGHTA and CDR2 FQGNSA. V trimming: 5 bases; J trimming: 5 bases; junction bases outside the gene matches: 9. This chain's CDR3 is CASSPSSGRAGDTQYF. The DNA for the CDR3 is TGTGCCAGCAGCCCTAGTAGCGGGAGGGCCGGAGATACGCAGTATTTT.

The chain employs TRBV15 and TRBJ2-1, with D maybe TRBD2 (6 bases). The CDR3 is 15 residues long. The V and J ends lost 1 base and 7 bases respectively, with 14 bases between them. Germline assignment: CDR1 LNHNV and CDR2 YYDKDF (reference sequence). CDR3 bases: TGTGCCACCAGCAGAGGGGGGGTTAAAGTTAATGAGCAGTTCTTC. Translated, it gives CATSRGGVKVNEQFF. Combining the CDR3 with reference TRBV15 and TRBJ2-1 gives the whole variable domain DAMVIQNPRYQVTQFGKPVTLSCSQTLNHNVMYWYQQKSSQAPKLLFHYYDKDFNNEADTPDNFQSRRPNTSFCFLDIRSPGLGDTAMYLCATSRGGVKVNEQFFGPGTRLTVL.

A few counts support this clonotype. The chain joins TRBV28 to TRBJ2-3; D is perhaps TRBD1 or TRBD2 (5 bases each). This CDR3 is 13 amino acids long. From germline, CDR1 is MDHEN and CDR2 SYDVKM. The V end lost 7 bases, the J end lost 6 bases, and 14 bases lay between the germline ends. This chain's CDR3 is CASIPGAEDTQYF. Here the CDR3 DNA reads TGTGCCAGCATCCCCGGGGCCGAGGATACGCAGTATTTT.

There are a few counts of this clonotype. This may stem from a read error, because a much larger clone lies one nucleotide away. This chain connects TRBV4-1 to TRBJ2-3; D remains unclear. Germline V gene lookup returns CDR1 MGHRA and CDR2 YSYEKL. The CDR3 extends over 14 amino acids. CDR3 in DNA: TGCGTCAGCAGCCAAGTTCTCAGTCGAGATACGCAGTATTTT. Protein: CVSSQVLSRDTQYF.

This clonotype has only a few counts. The rearrangement joins TRBV7-9 to TRBJ1-5; D gene ambiguous. The CDR3 loop spans 14 amino acids. CDR1 and CDR2 from the germline V gene are SEHNR and FQNEAQ (reference sequence). Trimming stripped 1 base from V and 4 bases from J, with 8 bases between. DNA for the CDR3: TGTGCCAGCAGCTTAGGCAGACCTAATCAGCCCCAGCATTTT. Protein product: CASSLGRPNQPQHF.

The table lists this clonotype with a few counts. This chain connects TRBV29-1 to TRBJ2-7; 8 bases are shared with TRBD2. The germline V gene encodes CDR1 SQVTM and CDR2 ANQGSEA. CDR3 length: 12 residues. The V segment lost 4 bases and the J segment 2 bases; nucleotides outside the gene matches: 1. Here the CDR3 reads CSVAGGTYEQYF. Here the CDR3 DNA reads TGCAGCGTTGCGGGAGGGACCTACGAGCAGTACTTC.

The chain links TRBV15 to TRBJ2-3; D gene unclear. The V gene's germline CDR1 is LNHNV and CDR2 YYDKDF (reference sequence). Between the trimmed V and J ends, which lost 10 bases and 4 bases, there was a span of 15 bases. This CDR3 has 13 residues. The CDR3: CASRTITSDTQYF. In DNA, the CDR3 is TGTGCCAGCAGGACCATCACCTCAGATACGCAGTATTTT.

This clonotype was seen once. The chain has TRBV6-6 and TRBJ1-5, with a tentative D call TRBD1 (5 bases). Germline lookup yields CDR1 MNHNY and CDR2 SVGAGI (reference sequence). The V gene lost 5 bases and the J gene lost 7 bases, with 12 bases spanning the gap. CDR3 length: 13 amino acids. The CDR3 coding sequence is TGTGCCAGCAGTGGGTGGGGCGGACAGCCCCAGCATTTT. Encoded protein: CASSGWGGQPQHF.

The sample holds many counts of this clonotype. This rearrangement joins TRBV27 to TRBJ2-3; D is perhaps TRBD2 (6 bases). CDR1 MNHEY and CDR2 SMNVEV come from the germline V gene (reference sequence). This CDR3 region has 13 residues. V was cut by 7 bases and J by 0 bases, with 8 bases left in between. CDR3 region: CASKRVSTDTQYF. The CDR3 bases are TGTGCCAGCAAGCGGGTTAGCACAGATACGCAGTATTTT.

This clonotype was seen more than once but under ten times. V is TRBV4-1 and J is TRBJ2-3; TRBD1 is a possible D gene (6 bases). Germline values: CDR1 MGHRA, CDR2 YSYEKL. The CDR3 length is 16 residues. The V end lost 4 bases, the J end lost 2 bases, and 16 bases lay between the germline ends. The CDR3 protein is CASSRQGRSDTDTQYF. In nucleotides, the CDR3 is TGCGCCAGCAGCCGCCAGGGGCGGAGCGACACAGATACGCAGTATTTT.

This clonotype was detected many times. This chain connects TRBV20-1 to TRBJ1-1; 7 bases map to TRBD1. The CDR3 covers 13 residues. The germline CDR1 and CDR2 sequences are DFQATT and SNEGSKA (reference sequence). V dropped 5 bases and J dropped 6; count of bases not matched to a gene: 9. This CDR3 is CSADGQVEAEAFF. The CDR3, as DNA: TGCAGTGCTGACGGACAGGTTGAGGCTGAAGCTTTCTTT.

This chain connects TRBV5-1 to TRBJ2-5; D is ambiguous. CDR3 size: 15 residues. V lost 4 bases and J 2 bases, leaving 15 bases between the germline ends. CDR1 and CDR2 from the germline V gene are SGHRS and YFSETQ. The CDR3 spells CASSLSDPAQETQYF. DNA for the CDR3: TGCGCCAGCAGCCTCTCTGACCCAGCGCAAGAGACCCAGTACTTC.

The chain uses TRBV11-1 and TRBJ1-2; 9 bases match TRBD1. V shed 2 bases and J 7 bases; nucleotides not matched to a gene: 5. The CDR3 spans 14 residues. Germline V gives CDR1 SGHAT, CDR2 FQDESV (reference sequence). The CDR3 sequence is CASSLSDRGGGYTF. CDR3 nucleotide sequence: TGTGCCAGCAGCTTATCGGACAGGGGTGGTGGCTACACCTTC.

The V and J genes are TRBV3-1 and TRBJ2-5, with D unclear. The CDR3 extends over 15 amino acids. The V end lost 0 bases, the J end lost 1 base, and 9 bases lay between the germline ends. From germline, CDR1 is LGHDT and CDR2 YNNKEL (reference sequence). The CDR3 reads CASSQERSLQETQYF. As DNA, the CDR3 is TGTGCCAGCAGCCAAGAGAGGAGCCTCCAAGAGACCCAGTACTTC.

This clonotype occurred a few times. The chain uses TRBV20-1 and TRBJ2-1; 14 positions match TRBD2. Germline CDR1 DFQATT, CDR2 SNEGSKA (reference sequence). Trimming removed 6 bases from V and 11 bases from J; junction bases left unmatched: 6. The CDR3 consists of 13 residues. CDR3 DNA sequence: TGCAGTGCCGAAGGACTAGCGGGAGGCCAGCAGTTCTTC. It specifies CSAEGLAGGQQFF.

V usage is TRBV4-1 and J usage is TRBJ1-1, with D hard to call. Looked up from germline, CDR1 is MGHRA and CDR2 is YSYEKL. Trimming took off 0 bases at V and 12 bases at J, with 11 bases between the two ends. The CDR3 runs 12 residues. The CDR3 bases are TGCGCCAGCAGCCAAGATTTAGTGGAAACTTTCTTT. Its translation: CASSQDLVETFF.

The chain couples TRBV6-2 or TRBV6-3 to TRBJ1-2; D unclear. The CDR3 length is 12 residues. Germline V CDR1 and CDR2: MNHEY, SVGEGT. Trimming stripped 10 bases from V and 8 bases from J, with 17 bases between. This CDR3 reads CAISKERRGYTF. The DNA for the CDR3 is TGTGCCATCAGCAAAGAGAGGCGCGGCTACACCTTC.

This chain connects TRBV7-2 to TRBJ2-3; D is possibly TRBD2 (6 bases). The length of the CDR3 is 17 residues. Germline CDR1 SGHTA, CDR2 FQGNSA. V lost 4 bases to trimming and J lost 5 bases, with 22 bases between them. The DNA of the CDR3 is TGTGCCAGCAGCTCCGCCTGGGTCGGGAGCGAAAGAGATACGCAGTATTTT. Its protein is CASSSAWVGSERDTQYF.

The chain has TRBV4-1 and TRBJ2-7; 10 bases align to TRBD2. Germline-derived CDR1 and CDR2 are MGHRA and YSYEKL. After removal of 0 bases from V and 1 base from J, the junction contained 9 bases not matched to a gene. CDR3 length: 18 amino acids. CDR3 coding DNA: TGCGCCAGCAGCCAAGATGAGCCTAGCGGGGGCGATTCCTACGAGCAGTACTTC. Its translation is CASSQDEPSGGDSYEQYF.